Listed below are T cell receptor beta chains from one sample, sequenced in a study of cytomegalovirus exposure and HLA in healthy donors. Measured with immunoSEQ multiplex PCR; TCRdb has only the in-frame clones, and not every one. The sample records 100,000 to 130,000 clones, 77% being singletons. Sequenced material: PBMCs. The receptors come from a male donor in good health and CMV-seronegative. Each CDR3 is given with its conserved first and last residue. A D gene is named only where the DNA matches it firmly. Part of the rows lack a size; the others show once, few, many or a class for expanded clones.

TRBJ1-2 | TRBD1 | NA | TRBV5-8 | CASSITGTGEPYGYTF | TGTGCCAGCAGCATCACCGGGACAGGCGAACCCTATGGCTACACCTTC
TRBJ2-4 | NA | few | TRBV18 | CASSPPRSLAKNIQYF | TGTGCCAGCTCACCACCTAGATCGCTAGCCAAAAACATTCAGTACTTC
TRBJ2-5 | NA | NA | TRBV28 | CASSLPIGGGETQYF | TGTGCCAGCAGTCTCCCAATTGGGGGAGGAGAGACCCAGTACTTC
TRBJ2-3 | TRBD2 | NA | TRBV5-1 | CASSFGLAGTTDTQYF | TGCGCCAGCAGCTTCGGACTAGCGGGAACAACAGATACGCAGTATTTT
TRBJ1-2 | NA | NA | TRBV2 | CASSDYTSYGYTF | TGTGCCAGCAGTGATTACACCTCCTATGGCTACACCTTC
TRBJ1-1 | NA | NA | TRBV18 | CASSPPKLGREAFF | TGTGCCAGCTCACCACCAAAATTGGGGAGAGAGGCTTTCTTT
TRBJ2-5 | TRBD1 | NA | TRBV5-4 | CASSLRTGIQETQYF | TGTGCCAGCAGCCTTCGGACAGGCATCCAAGAGACCCAGTACTTC
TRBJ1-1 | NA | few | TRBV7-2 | CASSSSPNRREEAFF | TGTGCCAGCAGCTCTTCCCCCAACAGACGGGAAGAAGCTTTCTTT
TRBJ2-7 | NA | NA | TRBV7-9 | CASSLVPAYEQYF | TGTGCCAGCAGCTTAGTACCCGCCTACGAGCAGTACTTC
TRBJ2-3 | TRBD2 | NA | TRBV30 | CAWTYGGGYTDTQYF | TGTGCCTGGACCTATGGGGGGGGATACACAGATACGCAGTATTTT
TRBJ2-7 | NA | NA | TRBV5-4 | CASSLGQSPNEQYF | TGTGCCAGCAGCTTGGGACAGTCACCCAACGAGCAGTACTTC
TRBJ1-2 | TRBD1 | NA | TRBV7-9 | CASSLTGGPGGYTF | TGTGCCAGCAGCCTAACAGGGGGCCCGGGAGGCTACACCTTC
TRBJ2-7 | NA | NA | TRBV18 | CASSLSPAGREEQYF | TGTGCCAGCTCCCTATCCCCGGCGGGACGGGAGGAGCAGTACTTC
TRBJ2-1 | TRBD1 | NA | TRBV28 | CASSFTGQGAYNEQFF | TGTGCCAGCAGTTTTACGGGACAGGGGGCCTACAATGAGCAGTTCTTC
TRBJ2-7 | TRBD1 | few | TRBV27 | CASSIGQGSYEQYF | TGTGCCAGCAGCATTGGACAGGGCTCCTACGAGCAGTACTTC
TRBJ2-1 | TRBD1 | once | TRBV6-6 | CASSYSGTVYNEQFF | TGTGCCAGCAGTTACTCAGGGACAGTCTACAATGAGCAGTTCTTC
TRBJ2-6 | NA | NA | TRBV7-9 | CASSFESGSTVSGANVLTF | TGTGCCAGCAGTTTCGAATCCGGGAGTACAGTCTCTGGGGCCAACGTCCTGACTTTC
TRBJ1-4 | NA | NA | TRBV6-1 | CASSDFRTTNEKLFF | TGTGCCAGCAGTGATTTCAGGACAACTAATGAAAAACTGTTTTTT
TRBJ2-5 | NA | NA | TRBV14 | CASSQMRTQYF | TGTGCCAGCAGCCAAATGAGGACCCAGTACTTC
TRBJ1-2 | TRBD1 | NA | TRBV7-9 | CASSLVTGDRSYTF | TGTGCCAGCAGCTTGGTGACAGGGGATAGAAGCTACACCTTC
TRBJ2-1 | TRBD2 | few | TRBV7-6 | CASSAGLAGTYNEQFF | TGTGCCAGCAGCGCGGGACTAGCGGGGACCTACAATGAGCAGTTCTTC
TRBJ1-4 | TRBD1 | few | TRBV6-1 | CASRGQGEKLFF | TGTGCCAGCAGGGGACAGGGAGAAAAACTGTTTTTT
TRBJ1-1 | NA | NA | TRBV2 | CASSEAAGPRGEAFF | TGTGCCAGCAGTGAAGCGGCGGGGCCCCGGGGTGAAGCTTTCTTT
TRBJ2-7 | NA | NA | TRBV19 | CASSAKTKPDGYEQYF | TGTGCCAGTAGTGCAAAGACTAAACCAGACGGTTACGAGCAGTACTTC
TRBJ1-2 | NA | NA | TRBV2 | CASSEASQLPGQTF | TGTGCCAGCAGTGAAGCGAGCCAGCTCCCTGGACAAACCTTC
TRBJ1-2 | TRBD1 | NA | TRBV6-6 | CASSYSEGAPGGYTF | TGTGCCAGCAGTTACTCGGAGGGGGCCCCGGGTGGCTACACCTTC
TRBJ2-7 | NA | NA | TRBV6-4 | CASSRNSYF | TGTGCCAGCAGTAGAAACTCGTACTTC
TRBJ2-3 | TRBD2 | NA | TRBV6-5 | CASSSLRTSVTDTQYF | TGTGCCAGCAGTTCCCTTCGGACTAGCGTCACAGATACGCAGTATTTT